This T cell receptor beta chain was sequenced for a study of blood T cell repertoires in COVID-19 (dated by TCRdb to between 2020 and 2021). With respect to the entire study: Collaborator samples came from the United States, Italy and Spain and covered acute and convalescent phases of COVID-19. Deeply sampled blood TCRbeta repertoires from subjects exposed to, actively infected with, or recovered from COVID-19 were included in the dataset. Sample metadata almost always included a de-identified subject ID, COVID-19 status, age in years and sex. The repertoires were released in a freely available public database intended as a resource for research on the immune response to SARS-CoV-2. Samples were obtained from the ongoing ImmuneRACE study (first 160 participants) and from over 1,000 subjects provided by 6 global collaborators. Where available, HLA class I and class II types were obtained from metadata supplied by the sample provider rather than from assay-based typing. The material from the prospective study consisted of cDNA or gDNA derived from T cells, B-cell-depleted T cells, or PBMCs.

Germline trimming amounts to 0 bases on V and 5 bases on J, with 9 as the count of junction bases outside the gene matches. The germline V gene specifies MGHRA as CDR1 and YSYEKL as CDR2. From the cysteine up to the phenylalanine, the CDR3 has a length of 18 residues. CDR3 DNA is the only sequence kept; it has 54 bases, read in frame from the first base. As regards this clone: Its antigen remains undetermined. No base quality values were provided; no much bigger clone lies one nucleotide off.

On the study overall, not on this receptor specifically: The amount of clinical and demographic metadata varied by source and participant and was provided uncurated.

Collaborating institutions collected whole blood in K2EDTA tubes following their own protocols. For TCRbeta analysis, collaborators shipped samples as frozen whole blood, isolated PBMCs, or DNA extracted from either of those sample types. TCRbeta CDR3 regions were amplified from genomic DNA by means of the immunoSEQ Assay, a bias-controlled multiplex PCR. For the original study's pipeline: The number of nucleated cells in each sample was estimated from the amplification of reference gene primers within the assay. Sequence reads were collapsed and filtered to measure the absolute abundance of every unique TCRbeta CDR3 rearrangement. For each sample, productive Simpson clonality was calculated as the square root of Simpson's diversity index over productive rearrangements. The clones in this table, taken by TCRdb from immuneACCESS, are in-frame only. Not every clone is retained; where verified, under half of the shortfall comes from an unresolved V gene, and the cause of the rest is unknown. The V and J calls and clone size come from that table; D and trimming were worked out from the DNA. The sample data list 250,000 or so clones, and 86% of these were observed just once. Roughly 8% of the sample is taken by the ten largest.

This TCR was recovered from a man aged 40-55 years with active or convalescent COVID-19. The chain is encoded by TRBV4-1 joined to TRBJ2-1, with 11 bases matching TRBD2. Sample: peripheral blood. The bases read TGCGCCAGCAGCCAAGATCTGGGGACTAGCGGACTTGACAATGAGCAGTTCTTC. It translates as CASSQDLGTSGLDNEQFF.